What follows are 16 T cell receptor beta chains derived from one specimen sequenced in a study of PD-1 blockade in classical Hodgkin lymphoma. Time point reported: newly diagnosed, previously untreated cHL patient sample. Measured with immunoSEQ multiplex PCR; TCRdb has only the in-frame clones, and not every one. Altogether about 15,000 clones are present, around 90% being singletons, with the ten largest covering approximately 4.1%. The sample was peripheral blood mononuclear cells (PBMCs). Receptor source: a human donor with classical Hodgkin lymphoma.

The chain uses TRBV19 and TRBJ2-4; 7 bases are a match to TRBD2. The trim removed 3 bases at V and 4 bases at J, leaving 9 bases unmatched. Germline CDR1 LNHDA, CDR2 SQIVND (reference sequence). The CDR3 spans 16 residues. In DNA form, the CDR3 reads TGTGCCAGTAGTATTAAAGGCGGGAGTAGGAAAAACATTCAGTACTTC. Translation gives CASSIKGGSRKNIQYF. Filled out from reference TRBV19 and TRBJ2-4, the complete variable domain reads DGGITQSPKYLFRKEGQNVTLSCEQNLNHDAMYWYRQDPGQGLRLIYYSQIVNDFQKGDIAEGYSVSREKKESFPLTVTSAQKNPTAFYLCASSIKGGSRKNIQYFGAGTRLSVL.

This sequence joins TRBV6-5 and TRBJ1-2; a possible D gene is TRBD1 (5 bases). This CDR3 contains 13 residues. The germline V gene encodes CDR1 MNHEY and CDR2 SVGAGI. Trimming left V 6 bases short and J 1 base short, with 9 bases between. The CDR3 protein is CASSYRSNYGYTF. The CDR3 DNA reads TGTGCCAGCAGCTACAGGAGTAACTATGGCTACACCTTC.

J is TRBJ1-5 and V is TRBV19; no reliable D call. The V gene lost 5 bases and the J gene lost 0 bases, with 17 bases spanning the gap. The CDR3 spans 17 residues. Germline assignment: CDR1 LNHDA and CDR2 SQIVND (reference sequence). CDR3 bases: TGTGCCAGTAGTGTCCAGACACTCGATTATAGCAATCAGCCCCAGCATTTT. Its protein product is CASSVQTLDYSNQPQHF.

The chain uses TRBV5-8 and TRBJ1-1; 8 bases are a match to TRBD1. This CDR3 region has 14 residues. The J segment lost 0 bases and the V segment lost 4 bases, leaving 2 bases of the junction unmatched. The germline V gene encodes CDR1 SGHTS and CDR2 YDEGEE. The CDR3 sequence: CASSRDRLNTEAFF. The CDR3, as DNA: TGTGCCAGCAGCCGGGACAGGTTGAACACTGAAGCTTTCTTT.

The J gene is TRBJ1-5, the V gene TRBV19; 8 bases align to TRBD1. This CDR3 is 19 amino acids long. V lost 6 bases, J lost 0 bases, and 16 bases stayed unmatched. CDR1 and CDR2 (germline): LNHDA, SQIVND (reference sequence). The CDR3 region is CASSLPGTGNFYSNQPQHF. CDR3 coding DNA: TGTGCCAGTAGCCTTCCCGGGACAGGCAACTTTTATAGCAATCAGCCCCAGCATTTT.

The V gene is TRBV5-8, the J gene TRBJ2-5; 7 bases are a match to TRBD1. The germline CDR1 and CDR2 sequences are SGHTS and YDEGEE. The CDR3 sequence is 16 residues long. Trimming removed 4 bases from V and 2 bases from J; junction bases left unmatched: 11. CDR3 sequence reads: CASSDDRAKGQETQYF. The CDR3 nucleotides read TGTGCCAGCAGCGACGACAGGGCGAAGGGACAAGAGACCCAGTACTTC.

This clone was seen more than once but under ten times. CDR3 coding DNA: TGTGCCAGCAGTGAGGCCCATTTAGGCACAGATACGCAGTATTTT. It is translated as CASSEAHLGTDTQYF. V usage is TRBV6-4 and J usage is TRBJ2-3; D is ambiguous. The CDR3 runs to 15 residues. The germline V gene encodes CDR1 MRHNA and CDR2 SNTAGT. V was trimmed by 3 bases and J by 1 base, leaving 11 bases between them.

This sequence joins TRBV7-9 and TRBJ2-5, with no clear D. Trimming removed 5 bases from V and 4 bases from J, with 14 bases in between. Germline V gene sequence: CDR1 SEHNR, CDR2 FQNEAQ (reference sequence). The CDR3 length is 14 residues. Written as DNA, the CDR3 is TGTGCCAGCAGCCCCCCCTATACTTCAGAGACCCAGTACTTC. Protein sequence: CASSPPYTSETQYF. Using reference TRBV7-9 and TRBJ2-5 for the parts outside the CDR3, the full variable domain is DTGVSQNPRHKITKRGQNVTFRCDPISEHNRLYWYRQTLGQGPEFLTYFQNEAQLEKSRLLSDRFSAERPKGSFSTLEIQRTEQGDSAMYLCASSPPYTSETQYFGPGTRLLVL.

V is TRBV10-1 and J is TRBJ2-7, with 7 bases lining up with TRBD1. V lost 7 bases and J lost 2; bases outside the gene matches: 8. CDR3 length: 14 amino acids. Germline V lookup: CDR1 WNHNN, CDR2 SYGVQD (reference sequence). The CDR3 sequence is CASTPGQSTYEQYF. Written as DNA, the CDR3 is TGCGCCAGCACCCCGGGACAGTCTACCTACGAGCAGTACTTC.

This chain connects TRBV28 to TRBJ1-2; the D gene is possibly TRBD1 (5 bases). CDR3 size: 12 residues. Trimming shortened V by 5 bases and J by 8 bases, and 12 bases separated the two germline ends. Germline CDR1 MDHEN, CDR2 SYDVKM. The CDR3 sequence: CASSGGQGGYTF. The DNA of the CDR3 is TGTGCCAGCAGTGGAGGACAAGGCGGCTACACCTTC.

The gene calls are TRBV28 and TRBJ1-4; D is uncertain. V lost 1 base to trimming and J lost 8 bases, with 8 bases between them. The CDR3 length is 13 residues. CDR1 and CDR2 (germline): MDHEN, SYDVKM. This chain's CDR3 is CASSLYSREKLFF. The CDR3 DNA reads TGTGCCAGCAGTTTATATAGTAGGGAAAAACTGTTTTTT.

Written as DNA, the CDR3 is TGTGCCAGCAGCTTAGAAGGCTGGATCGTGGGGGATAGCACAGATACGCAGTATTTT. Residues: CASSLEGWIVGDSTDTQYF. This sequence joins TRBV7-3 and TRBJ2-3, with D perhaps TRBD1 or TRBD2 (5 bases each). CDR1 SGHTA and CDR2 FQGTGA come from the germline V gene. This CDR3 contains 19 residues. Trimming cost V 2 bases and J 0 bases, with 21 bases left between them.

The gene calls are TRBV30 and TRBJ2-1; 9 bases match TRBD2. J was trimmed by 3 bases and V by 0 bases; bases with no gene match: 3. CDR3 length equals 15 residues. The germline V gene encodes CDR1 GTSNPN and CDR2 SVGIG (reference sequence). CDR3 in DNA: TGTGCCTGGAGTGTACTAGCGGGTAGCTACAATGAGCAGTTCTTC. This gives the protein CAWSVLAGSYNEQFF.

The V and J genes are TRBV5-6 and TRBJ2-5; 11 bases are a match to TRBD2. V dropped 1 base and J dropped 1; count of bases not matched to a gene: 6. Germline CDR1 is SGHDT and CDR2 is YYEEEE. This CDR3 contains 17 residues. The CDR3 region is CASSLYLAGGPQETQYF. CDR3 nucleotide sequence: TGTGCCAGCAGCTTGTACCTAGCGGGAGGTCCCCAAGAGACCCAGTACTTC.

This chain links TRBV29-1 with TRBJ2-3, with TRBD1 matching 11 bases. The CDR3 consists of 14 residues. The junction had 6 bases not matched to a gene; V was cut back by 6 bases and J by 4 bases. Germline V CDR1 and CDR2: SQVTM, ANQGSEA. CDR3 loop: CSVKTGQGADTQYF. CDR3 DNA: TGCAGCGTCAAGACGGGACAGGGGGCAGATACGCAGTATTTT.

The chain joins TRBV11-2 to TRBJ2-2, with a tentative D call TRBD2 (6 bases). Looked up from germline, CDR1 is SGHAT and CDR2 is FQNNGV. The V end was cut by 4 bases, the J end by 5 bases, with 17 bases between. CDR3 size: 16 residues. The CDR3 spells CASSYRGGEVTGELFF. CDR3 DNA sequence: TGTGCCAGCAGCTACCGCGGAGGGGAGGTAACCGGGGAGCTGTTTTTT.